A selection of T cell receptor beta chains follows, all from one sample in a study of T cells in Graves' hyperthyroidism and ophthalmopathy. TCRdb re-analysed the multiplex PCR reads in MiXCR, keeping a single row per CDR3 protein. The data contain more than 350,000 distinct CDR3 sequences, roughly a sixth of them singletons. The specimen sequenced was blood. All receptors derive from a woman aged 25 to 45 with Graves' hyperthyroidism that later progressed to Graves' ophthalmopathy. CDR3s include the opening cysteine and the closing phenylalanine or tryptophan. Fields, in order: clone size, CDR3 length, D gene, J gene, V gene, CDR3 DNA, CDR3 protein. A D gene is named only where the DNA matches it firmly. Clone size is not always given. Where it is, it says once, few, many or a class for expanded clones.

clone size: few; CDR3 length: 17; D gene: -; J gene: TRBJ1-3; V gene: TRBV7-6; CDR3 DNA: TGTGCCAGCAGCTCACCTGGGAAGAACAACTCTGGAAACACCATATATTTT; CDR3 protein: CASSSPGKNNSGNTIYF
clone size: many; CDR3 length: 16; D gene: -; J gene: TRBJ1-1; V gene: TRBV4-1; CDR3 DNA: TGCGCCAGCAGCCATCTGCCCGCAGCACCGAACACTGAAGCTTTCTTT; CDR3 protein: CASSHLPAAPNTEAFF
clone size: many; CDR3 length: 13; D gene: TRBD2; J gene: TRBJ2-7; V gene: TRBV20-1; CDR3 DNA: TGCAGTGCTAGTGAGGGAGGGTCCTACGAGCAGTACTTC; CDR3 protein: CSASEGGSYEQYF
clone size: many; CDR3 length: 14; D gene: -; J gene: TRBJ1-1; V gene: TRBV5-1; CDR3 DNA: TGCGCCAGCAGCCCGGCGCGAGGGGACACTGAAGCTTTCTTT; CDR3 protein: CASSPARGDTEAFF
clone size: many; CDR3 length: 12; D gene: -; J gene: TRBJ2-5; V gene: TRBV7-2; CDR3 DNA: TGTGCCAGCAGCGCGTCTCGGGAGACCCAGTACTTC; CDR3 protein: CASSASRETQYF
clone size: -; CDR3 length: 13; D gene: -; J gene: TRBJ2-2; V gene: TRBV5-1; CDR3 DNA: TGCGCCAGCAGCCCCAGGGAGGCCGGGGAGCTGTTTTTT; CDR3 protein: CASSPREAGELFF
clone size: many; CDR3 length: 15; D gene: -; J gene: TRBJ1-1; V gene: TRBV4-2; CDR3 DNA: TGTGCCAGCAGCCAAGATGCAATTATGAACACTGAAGCTTTCTTT; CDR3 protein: CASSQDAIMNTEAFF
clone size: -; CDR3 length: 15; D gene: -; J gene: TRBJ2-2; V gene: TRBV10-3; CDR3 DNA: TGTGCCATCAGTGAGTCATCAGGGAACACCGGGGAGCTGTTTTTT; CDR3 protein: CAISESSGNTGELFF
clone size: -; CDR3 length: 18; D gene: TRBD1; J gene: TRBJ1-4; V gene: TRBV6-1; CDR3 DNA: TGTGCCAGCAGTGAAGCGACTATCTTGACAGGGGCGGAAGAAAAACTGTTTTTT; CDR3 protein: CASSEATILTGAEEKLFF
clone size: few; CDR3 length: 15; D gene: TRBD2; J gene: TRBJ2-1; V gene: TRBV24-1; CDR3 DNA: TGTGCCACCAGTGATTTCGGGGGAGGGTTATACGAGCAGTTCTTC; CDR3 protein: CATSDFGGGLYEQFF
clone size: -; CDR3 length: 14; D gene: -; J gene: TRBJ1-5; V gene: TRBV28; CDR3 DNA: TGTGCCAGCAGCCCCGTACAGGTAAATCAGCCCCAGCATTTT; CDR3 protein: CASSPVQVNQPQHF
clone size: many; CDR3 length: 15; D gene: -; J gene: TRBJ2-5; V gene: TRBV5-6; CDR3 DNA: TGTGCCAGCAGCTTGGAGGAGGGCGACAAAGAGACCCAGTACTTC; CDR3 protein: CASSLEEGDKETQYF
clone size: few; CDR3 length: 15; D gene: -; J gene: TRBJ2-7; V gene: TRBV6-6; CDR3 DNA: TGTGCCAGCAGTTACTCGACATCGGCCGGGTCCGAGCAGTACTTC; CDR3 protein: CASSYSTSAGSEQYF
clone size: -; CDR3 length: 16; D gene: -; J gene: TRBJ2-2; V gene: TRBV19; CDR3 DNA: TGTGCCAGTAGTGGGGCAGGGCATGGGAACACCGGGGAGCTGTTTTTT; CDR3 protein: CASSGAGHGNTGELFF